This is a list of T cell receptor beta chains from one sample in a study of cytomegalovirus exposure and HLA in healthy donors. Profiling relied on immunoSEQ multiplex PCR, and the TCRdb table lists in-frame clones only, not all of them. The sample lists about 300,000 clones; about nine tenths were seen once. Sequences were obtained from PBMCs. The source of these receptors is a man in his forties or fifties in good health and CMV-seropositive. The CDR3 runs from the conserved cysteine through the conserved F or W. D genes are given only for firm matches. Only some rows state a clone size, as once, few, many or a class for expanded clones.

CDR3aa	CDR3nt	d_gene	v_gene	j_gene	abundance
CASSPGTGISTGELFF	TGCGCCAGCAGCCCGGGGACAGGGATTTCCACCGGGGAGCTGTTTTTT	TRBD1	TRBV5-1	TRBJ2-2	-
CASSLSPGTVIQETQYF	TGTGCCAGCAGCTTGAGTCCGGGTACTGTAATCCAAGAGACCCAGTACTTC	-	TRBV5-4	TRBJ2-5	-
CASSFLPGLAGSLDEQFF	TGTGCCAGCAGTTTTCTCCCAGGACTAGCGGGATCATTGGATGAGCAGTTCTTC	TRBD2	TRBV5-8	TRBJ2-1	-
CASSIDRQAYEQYF	TGTGCCAGTAGTATAGATCGGCAGGCCTACGAGCAGTACTTC	-	TRBV19	TRBJ2-7	-
CASSLQGETQYF	TGTGCCAGCAGCTTACAGGGGGAGACCCAGTACTTC	-	TRBV7-9	TRBJ2-5	-
CASSPGDRGINNEQFF	TGTGCCAGCTCACCTGGGGACAGGGGGATAAACAATGAGCAGTTCTTC	TRBD1	TRBV18	TRBJ2-1	-
CASSLGQLYEQYF	TGCGCCAGCAGCTTGGGACAGCTATACGAGCAGTACTTC	-	TRBV5-1	TRBJ2-7	once
CASSPDSYGYTF	TGTGCCAGCAGCCCGGACAGCTATGGCTACACCTTC	-	TRBV7-9	TRBJ1-2	-
CASSQDLAGANEQFF	TGCGCCAGCAGCCAAGATCTAGCGGGGGCCAATGAGCAGTTCTTC	TRBD2	TRBV4-1	TRBJ2-1	-
CASSGLLTGRTYEQYF	TGTGCCAGCAGTGGTCTCCTGACAGGGCGAACCTACGAGCAGTACTTC	TRBD1	TRBV2	TRBJ2-7	-
CASSNGQVPAYNEQFF	TGCGCCAGCAGCAATGGACAGGTACCTGCTTACAATGAGCAGTTCTTC	TRBD1	TRBV5-1	TRBJ2-1	-
CASSVALGSGWAAGELFF	TGTGCCAGCAGCGTAGCTCTGGGTAGCGGCTGGGCGGCCGGGGAGCTGTTTTTT	-	TRBV9	TRBJ2-2	-
CSALTDTQYF	TGCAGTGCCCTTACAGATACGCAGTATTTT	-	TRBV20-1	TRBJ2-3	-
CASSMLGRYTF	TGTGCCAGTAGTATGTTGGGGCGCTACACCTTC	-	TRBV19	TRBJ1-2	-
CASSLWDIRTLGTEAFF	TGTGCCAGCAGTTTATGGGACATACGGACATTGGGGACTGAAGCTTTCTTT	-	TRBV28	TRBJ1-1	-
CASSLGGGGGTEAFF	TGCGCCAGCAGCTTAGGAGGGGGGGGCGGAACTGAAGCTTTCTTT	-	TRBV5-1	TRBJ1-1	once
CASTGLAGATQYF	TGTGCCAGCACGGGACTAGCGGGAGCTACGCAGTATTTT	TRBD2	TRBV19	TRBJ2-3	-
CASSSGGNYGYTF	TGTGCCAGCTCATCCGGGGGGAACTATGGCTACACCTTC	-	TRBV18	TRBJ1-2	-
CSSSHAGSVLHEQYF	TGTTCCAGCAGCCACGCGGGGTCGGTCCTTCATGAGCAGTACTTC	-	TRBV7-9	TRBJ2-7	-
CASNWTGAEAFF	TGCGCCAGCAACTGGACAGGAGCTGAAGCTTTCTTT	TRBD1	TRBV5-1	TRBJ1-1	-
CASSAEFGLSEKLFF	TGTGCCAGCAGCGCTGAATTTGGCCTGTCTGAAAAACTGTTTTTT	-	TRBV11-2	TRBJ1-4	-
CATRVEQPQHF	TGTGCCACCAGGGTTGAGCAGCCCCAGCATTTT	-	TRBV27	TRBJ1-5	-
CSASLDYEQYF	TGCAGTGCTAGTCTGGACTACGAGCAGTACTTC	-	TRBV20-1	TRBJ2-7	-
CASSLDRGPTDTQYF	TGTGCCAGCAGTCTCGACAGGGGGCCCACAGATACGCAGTATTTT	TRBD1	TRBV7-9	TRBJ2-3	-
CASSAPGLAGYNEQFF	TGTGCCAGCAGCGCTCCGGGACTAGCGGGATACAATGAGCAGTTCTTC	TRBD2	TRBV2	TRBJ2-1	-
CASTPPGTAGANVLTF	TGTGCCAGTACTCCTCCCGGGACAGCTGGGGCCAACGTCCTGACTTTC	TRBD1	TRBV19	TRBJ2-6	-
CASSPGEGDTYEQYF	TGTGCCAGCAGCCCTGGTGAGGGAGACACCTACGAGCAGTACTTC	-	TRBV28	TRBJ2-7	-
CASSLGQVGTDTQYF	TGTGCCAGCAGCTTGGGCCAGGTTGGCACAGATACGCAGTATTTT	-	TRBV5-6	TRBJ2-3	-
CASSAPLRDRAETQYF	TGTGCCAGCAGTGCCCCACTCCGGGACAGGGCGGAGACCCAGTACTTC	TRBD1	TRBV27	TRBJ2-5	-
CASSQDGAGGSYEQYF	TGCGCCAGCAGCCAAGACGGTGCAGGGGGCTCCTACGAGCAGTACTTC	TRBD1	TRBV4-3	TRBJ2-7	-
CASSTLMGLAYLGEQFF	TGTGCCAGTAGTACCTTAATGGGACTAGCCTACCTGGGTGAGCAGTTCTTC	TRBD2	TRBV19	TRBJ2-1	-
CASSDTGQPTYEQYF	TGTGCCAGCAGTGACACGGGACAGCCTACCTACGAGCAGTACTTC	TRBD1	TRBV6-1	TRBJ2-7	-
CASRTTGLGSETQYF	TGTGCCAGCAGGACTACAGGACTAGGGTCGGAGACCCAGTACTTC	TRBD2	TRBV7-2	TRBJ2-5	-
CASSYDRANTGELFF	TGTGCCAGCAGTTACGACAGGGCGAACACCGGGGAGCTGTTTTTT	TRBD1	TRBV6-5	TRBJ2-2	-